These 13 T cell receptor beta chains came from one sample sequenced in a study of follicular helper T cells after annual influenza vaccination. TCRdb's copy holds only in-frame clones and misses some; the assay was immunoSEQ multiplex PCR. The table has several thousand clones, about 82% seen once. Time point defined: 2015-2016 season, pre-vaccination. This material consisted of CXCR5+ CD38- circulating T follicular helper cells from blood, taken on the day of influenza vaccination. The sample's subset: circulating Tfh, non-naive CD4+CXCR5+PD-1+ (ICOS+CD38+ or ICOS-CD38-). The origin of the receptors is an adult who received the influenza vaccine.

V gene TRBV5-1 combines with J gene TRBJ2-3; 10 nucleotides agree with TRBD2. J was trimmed by 6 bases and V by 4 bases; bases with no gene match: 8. The CDR3 length is 15 residues. In germline, CDR1 is SGHRS, CDR2 YFSETQ. The DNA of the CDR3 is TGCGCCAGCAGCGCTAGCGGGAGACCCGGGGATACGCAGTATTTT. Translation: CASSASGRPGDTQYF. The variable domain in full, with the rest retrieved from reference TRBV5-1 and TRBJ2-3, is KAGVTQTPRYLIKTRGQQVTLSCSPISGHRSVSWYQQTPGQGLQFLFEYFSETQRNKGNFPGRFSGRQFSNSRSEMNVSTLELGDSALYLCASSASGRPGDTQYFGPGTRLTVL.

The chain uses TRBV28 and TRBJ1-5; D gene ambiguous. Germline V gene data show CDR1 as MDHEN and CDR2 as SYDVKM. The CDR3 loop spans 16 amino acids. Trimming stripped 3 bases from V and 0 bases from J, with 12 bases between. CDR3 DNA sequence: TGTGCCAGCAGTTTTACTCGGGTTTATAGCAATCAGCCCCAGCATTTT. Its protein is CASSFTRVYSNQPQHF.

This clone came up once. The chain employs TRBV2 and TRBJ2-7; D ambiguous. V gave up 7 bases and J gave up 5 bases, with 12 bases separating them. Germline CDR1 and CDR2: SNHLY and FYNNEI. The CDR3 spans 12 residues. The CDR3 DNA sequence: TGTGCCAGCACCCCCATGAAAGACGAGCAGTACTTC. Protein product: CASTPMKDEQYF. Combining the CDR3 with reference TRBV2 and TRBJ2-7 gives the whole variable domain EPEVTQTPSHQVTQMGQEVILRCVPISNHLYFYWYRQILGQKVEFLVSFYNNEISEKSEIFDDQFSVERPDGSNFTLKIRSTKLEDSAMYFCASTPMKDEQYFGPGTRLTVT.

This clone was detected only once. The rearrangement joins TRBV10-2 to TRBJ1-3, with a weak D call TRBD1 (5 bases). CDR3 size: 16 residues. Trimming shortened V by 4 bases and J by 0 bases, and 13 bases separated the two germline ends. The germline V gene encodes CDR1 WSHSY and CDR2 SAAADI. CDR3 region: CASSGGVGSSGNTIYF. The DNA for the CDR3 is TGCGCCAGCAGTGGAGGGGTAGGGTCCTCTGGAAACACCATATATTTT.

The J gene is TRBJ2-3, the V gene TRBV18; D might be TRBD1 (5 bases). The CDR3 is 14 residues long. The germline V gene has CDR1 KGHSH and CDR2 LQKENI. V was pared by 6 bases and J by 4 bases, with 14 bases between. The CDR3 loop is CASSTGVSPDTQYF. The CDR3 DNA reads as TGTGCCAGCTCCACAGGTGTGTCCCCAGATACGCAGTATTTT.

This clone was recorded once. The J gene is TRBJ2-2, the V gene TRBV9; D is uncertain. CDR1 is SGDLS, CDR2 YYNGEE, per germline. V lost 0 bases, J lost 2 bases, and 5 bases lay in between. The CDR3 loop spans 14 amino acids. This CDR3 reads CASSVGANTGELFF. In DNA form, the CDR3 reads TGTGCCAGCAGCGTAGGTGCTAACACCGGGGAGCTGTTTTTT.

The CDR3 bases are TGTGCCAGCAGCTTAGTATTTGGTGAGCAGTTCTTC. Encoded protein: CASSLVFGEQFF. The rearrangement joins TRBV7-6 to TRBJ2-1; D call uncertain. From germline, CDR1 is SGHVS and CDR2 FNYEAQ. Between the trimmed V and J ends, which lost 1 base and 9 bases, there was a span of 7 bases. The CDR3 covers 12 residues. Variable domain in full (rest from reference TRBV7-6 and TRBJ2-1): GAGVSQSPRYKVTKRGQDVALRCDPISGHVSLYWYRQALGQGPEFLTYFNYEAQQDKSGLPNDRFSAERPEGSISTLTIQRTEQRDSAMYRCASSLVFGEQFFGPGTRLTVL.

Only a few counts were recorded for this clone. The V gene is TRBV28, the J gene TRBJ2-7; perhaps TRBD1 as D (6 bases). The germline V gene has CDR1 MDHEN and CDR2 SYDVKM. The V gene lost 6 bases and the J gene lost 3 bases, with 15 bases spanning the gap. The CDR3 length is 14 residues. The CDR3 DNA reads as TGTGCCAGCAGGAAACAGGGTGGGGTCTACGAGCAGTACTTC. It specifies CASRKQGGVYEQYF.

The genes are TRBV6-5 and TRBJ1-4, with D hard to call. CDR1 is MNHEY, CDR2 SVGAGI, per germline. This CDR3 is built from 15 residues. V shed 0 bases and J shed 3 bases, with 8 bases lying between them. This chain's CDR3 is CASSYSGTANEKLFF. The CDR3 DNA reads TGTGCCAGCAGTTACTCGGGTACAGCTAATGAAAAACTGTTTTTT.

This clone appeared a single time. The rearrangement uses TRBV2 and TRBJ1-1, with D unresolved. Germline CDR1 is SNHLY and CDR2 is FYNNEI. The CDR3 consists of 14 residues. Trimming pared 6 bases from V and 1 base from J, leaving 12 bases between. The chain's CDR3 is CASRASSQNTEAFF. CDR3 DNA sequence: TGTGCCAGCAGGGCGAGCAGCCAGAACACTGAAGCTTTCTTT.

The chain recombines TRBV5-1 with TRBJ1-2, with D possibly being TRBD1 (5 bases). Germline assignment: CDR1 SGHRS and CDR2 YFSETQ. This CDR3 region has 14 residues. V dropped 1 base and J dropped 5 bases, with 12 bases sitting between them. The chain's CDR3 is CASSLFGGVYGYTF. CDR3 nucleotide sequence: TGCGCCAGCAGCTTGTTCGGGGGAGTATATGGCTACACCTTC.

The chain joins TRBV30 to TRBJ2-2; 7 bases agree with TRBD2. The V gene's germline CDR1 is GTSNPN and CDR2 SVGIG (reference sequence). The CDR3 is made up of 13 amino acids. V shed 8 bases and J 0 bases; nucleotides not matched to a gene: 3. In DNA, the CDR3 is TGTGCCCGCAGCGGGACGAACACCGGGGAGCTGTTTTTT. Its translation: CARSGTNTGELFF.

V usage is TRBV30 and J usage is TRBJ1-3; D unclear. The CDR3 loop spans 14 amino acids. Germline-derived CDR1 and CDR2 are GTSNPN and SVGIG (reference sequence). Trimming cost V 4 bases and J 0 bases, with 10 bases left between them. The CDR3 here is CAWTRQSSGNTIYF. The CDR3 DNA sequence: TGTGCCTGGACTCGGCAGAGCTCTGGAAACACCATATATTTT. The variable domain in full, completed from reference TRBV30 and TRBJ1-3, reads SQTIHQWPATLVQPVGSPLSLECTVEGTSNPNLYWYRQAAGRGLQLLFYSVGIGQISSEVPQNLSASRPQDRQFILSSKKLLLSDSGFYLCAWTRQSSGNTIYFGEGSWLTVV.